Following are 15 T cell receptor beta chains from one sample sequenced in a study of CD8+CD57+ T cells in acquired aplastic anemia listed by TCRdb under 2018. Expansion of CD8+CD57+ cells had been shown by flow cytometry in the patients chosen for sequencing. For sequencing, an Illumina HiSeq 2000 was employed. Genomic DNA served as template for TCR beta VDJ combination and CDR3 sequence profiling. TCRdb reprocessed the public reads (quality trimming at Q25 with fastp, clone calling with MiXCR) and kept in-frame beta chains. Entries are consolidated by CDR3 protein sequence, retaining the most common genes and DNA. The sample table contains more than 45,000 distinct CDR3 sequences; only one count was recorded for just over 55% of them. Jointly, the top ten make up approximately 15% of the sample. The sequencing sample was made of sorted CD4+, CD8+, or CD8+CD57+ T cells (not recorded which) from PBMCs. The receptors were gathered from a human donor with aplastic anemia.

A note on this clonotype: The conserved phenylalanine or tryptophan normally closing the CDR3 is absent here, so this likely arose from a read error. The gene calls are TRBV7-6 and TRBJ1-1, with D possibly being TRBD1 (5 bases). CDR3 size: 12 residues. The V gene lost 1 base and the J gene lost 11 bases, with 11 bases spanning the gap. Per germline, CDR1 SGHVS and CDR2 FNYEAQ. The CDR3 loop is CASSLVGRDAFP. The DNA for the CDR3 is TGTGCCAGCAGCTTAGTGGGGAGGGACGCTTTCCCT.

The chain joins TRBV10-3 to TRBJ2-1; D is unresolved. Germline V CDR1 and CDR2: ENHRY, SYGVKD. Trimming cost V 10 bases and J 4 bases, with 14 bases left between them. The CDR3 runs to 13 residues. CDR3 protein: CATQSVRYNEQFF. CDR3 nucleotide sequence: TGTGCCACTCAGTCCGTAAGGTACAATGAGCAGTTCTTC.

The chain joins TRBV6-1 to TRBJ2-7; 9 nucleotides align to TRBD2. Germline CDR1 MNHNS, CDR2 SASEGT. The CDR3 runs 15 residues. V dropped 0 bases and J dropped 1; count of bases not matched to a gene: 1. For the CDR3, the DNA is TGTGCCAGCAGTGAAGCTAGCGGGAGTTCCTACGAGCAGTACTTC. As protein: CASSEASGSSYEQYF.

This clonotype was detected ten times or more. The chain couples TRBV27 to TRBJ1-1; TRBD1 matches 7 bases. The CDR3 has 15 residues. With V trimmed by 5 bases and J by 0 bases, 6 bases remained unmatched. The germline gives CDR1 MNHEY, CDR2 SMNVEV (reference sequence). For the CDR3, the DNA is TGTGCCAGCAGTCCAAGACAGGGATTGAACACTGAAGCTTTCTTT. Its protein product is CASSPRQGLNTEAFF.

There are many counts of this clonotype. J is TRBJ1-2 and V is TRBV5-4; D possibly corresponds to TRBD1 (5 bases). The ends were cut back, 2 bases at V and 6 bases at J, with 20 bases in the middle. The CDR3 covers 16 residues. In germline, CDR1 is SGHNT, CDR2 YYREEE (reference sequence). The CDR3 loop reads CASSFQGLGVFNGYTF. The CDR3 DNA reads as TGTGCCAGCAGCTTCCAGGGATTGGGAGTGTTTAATGGCTACACCTTC.

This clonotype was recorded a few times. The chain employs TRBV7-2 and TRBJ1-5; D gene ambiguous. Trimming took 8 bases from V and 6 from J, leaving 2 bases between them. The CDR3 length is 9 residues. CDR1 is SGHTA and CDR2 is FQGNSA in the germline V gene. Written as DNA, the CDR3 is TGTGCCAGCGGTCAGCCCCAGCATTTT. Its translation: CASGQPQHF.

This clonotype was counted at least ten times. CDR3 nucleotide sequence: TGCAGTGCTTTTGAGTGGGGCACTGAAGCTTTCTTT. Its translation is CSAFEWGTEAFF. The chain links TRBV20-1 to TRBJ1-1; D gene uncertain. The CDR3 totals 12 residues. Germline lookup yields CDR1 DFQATT and CDR2 SNEGSKA (reference sequence). V lost 5 bases and J lost 4, with 11 bases in between.

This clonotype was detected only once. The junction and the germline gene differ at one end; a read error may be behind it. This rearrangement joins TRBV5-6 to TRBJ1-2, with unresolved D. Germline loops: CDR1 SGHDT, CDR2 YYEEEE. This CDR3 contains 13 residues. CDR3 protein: CASSQGLTYGYAF. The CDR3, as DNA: TGTGCCAGCAGCCAAGGACTGACCTATGGCTACGCCTTC. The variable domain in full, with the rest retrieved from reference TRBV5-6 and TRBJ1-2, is DAGVTQSPTHLIKTRGQQVTLRCSPKSGHDTVSWYQQALGQGPQFIFQYYEEEERQRGNFPDRFSGHQFPNYSSELNVNALLLGDSALYLCASSQGLTYGYAFGSGTRLTVV.

The chain's CDR3 is CASSSSTLREQYF. CDR3 sequence (DNA): TGTGCCAGCAGCTCCAGCACATTACGCGAGCAGTACTTC. V is TRBV7-8 and J is TRBJ2-7; D is undetermined. The CDR3 totals 13 residues. V was trimmed by 4 bases and J by 6 bases, leaving 13 bases between them. Germline-derived CDR1 and CDR2 are SGHVS and FQNEAQ.

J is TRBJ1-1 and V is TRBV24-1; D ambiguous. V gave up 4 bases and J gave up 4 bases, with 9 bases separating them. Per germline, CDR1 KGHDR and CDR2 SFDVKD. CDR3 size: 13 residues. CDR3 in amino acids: CATSDRTGTEAFF. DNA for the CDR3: TGTGCCACCAGTGACCGGACCGGCACTGAAGCTTTCTTT.

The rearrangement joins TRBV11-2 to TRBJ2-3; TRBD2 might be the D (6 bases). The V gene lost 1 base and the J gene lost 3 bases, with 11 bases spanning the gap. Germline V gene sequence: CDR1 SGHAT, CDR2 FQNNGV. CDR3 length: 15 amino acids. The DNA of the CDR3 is TGTGCCAGCAGCTTAGGTGCGGGACGGACAGATACGCAGTATTTT. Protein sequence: CASSLGAGRTDTQYF.

The CDR3 loop reads CSAKLQGYSYEQYF. CDR3 DNA: TGCAGTGCTAAGCTACAGGGGTACTCCTACGAGCAGTACTTC. The chain has TRBV20-1 and TRBJ2-7; 7 bases are shared with TRBD1. CDR1 DFQATT and CDR2 SNEGSKA come from the germline V gene (reference sequence). With 4 bases clipped from V and 0 bases from J, the junction kept 6 bases outside the gene matches. This CDR3 has 14 amino acids.

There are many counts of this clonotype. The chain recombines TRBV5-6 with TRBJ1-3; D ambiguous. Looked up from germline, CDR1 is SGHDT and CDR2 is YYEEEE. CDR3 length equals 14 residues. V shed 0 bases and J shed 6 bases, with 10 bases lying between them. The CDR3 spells CASSLARSLNTIYF. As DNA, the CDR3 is TGTGCCAGCAGCTTGGCGAGGAGTCTAAACACCATATATTTT. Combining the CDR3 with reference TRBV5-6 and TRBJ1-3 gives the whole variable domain DAGVTQSPTHLIKTRGQQVTLRCSPKSGHDTVSWYQQALGQGPQFIFQYYEEEERQRGNFPDRFSGHQFPNYSSELNVNALLLGDSALYLCASSLARSLNTIYFGEGSWLTVV.

The CDR3 nucleotides read TGTGCCATCATGGGAGGGGGGGCAGGGACTGAAGCTTTCTTT. It specifies CAIMGGGAGTEAFF. The chain recombines TRBV10-3 with TRBJ1-1, with TRBD1 as a possible D gene (6 bases). Germline loops: CDR1 ENHRY, CDR2 SYGVKD. CDR3 length: 14 residues. Trimming pared 7 bases from V and 5 bases from J, leaving 17 bases between.

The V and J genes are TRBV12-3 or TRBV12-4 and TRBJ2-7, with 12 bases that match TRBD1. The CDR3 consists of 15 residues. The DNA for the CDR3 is TGTGCCCGCAGCCGTGGGACAGGGGGCGCGGGCGAGCAGTACGTC. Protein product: CARSRGTGGAGEQYV.